This TCR beta chain emerged from a study of Graves' ophthalmopathy and Graves' hyperthyroidism. The wider study: Sampling took place at initial diagnosis, with peripheral blood obtained before any treatment.

Germline V lookup: CDR1 SGHRS, CDR2 YFSETQ. The CDR3 runs to 15 residues. As concerns this clonotype: The antigen is unknown. This may be a read error: a much more frequent sequence differs by one nucleotide.

Amplified material comprised TCR beta CDR3 regions derived from RNA transcripts. First-round RT-PCR relied on HTBI primers, and a second-round multiplex PCR came next. In TCRdb, the multiplex PCR reads were re-called with MiXCR into one record per CDR3 protein. Among approximately 700,000 distinct CDR3 sequences listed, about 41% were seen once. Study conclusions and caveats: Appearing in blood as well were most expanded thyroid clonotypes above 0.001 frequency.

The rearrangement uses TRBV5-1 and TRBJ2-5; D uncertain. The source of this sequence is an adult man with Graves' ophthalmopathy. Sequenced: peripheral blood. The CDR3 sequence is CASGLESGGQETQYF. For the CDR3, the DNA is TGCGCCAGCGGCTTGGAATCAGGTGGCCAAGAGACCCAGTACTTC. Full variable domain (missing parts from reference TRBV5-1 and TRBJ2-5): KAGVTQTPRYLIKTRGQQVTLSCSPISGHRSVSWYQQTPGQGLQFLFEYFSETQRNKGNFPGRFSGRQFSNSRSEMNVSTLELGDSALYLCASGLESGGQETQYFGPGTRLLVL.